This T cell receptor (beta chain) is drawn from a study of vaccination and CD4 T cells after COVID-19. Concerning this clonotype itself: No antigen is known for it.

Treatment in this sample: roughly ten-day PBMC culture with coronavirus spike peptide pools or control peptides (ViraFEST assay). The Oncomine TCR Beta short-read assay sequenced DNA from cultured CD4+ T cells. Each CDR3 protein gets one entry after TCRdb re-called the PCR reads with MiXCR. The sample has 12,000 to 15,000 distinct CDR3 sequences; about three fifths are singletons. CDR3 size: 14 residues. Germline V CDR1 and CDR2: MDHEN, SYDVKM. The ends were cut back, 6 bases at V and 8 bases at J, with 16 bases in the middle. The J gene is TRBJ1-4, the V gene TRBV28; D remains unclear. Sequenced material: CD4+ T cells from blood, cultured in vitro. The clonotype was recovered from a human donor who had recovered from COVID-19. Here the CDR3 reads CASRDPDLAEKLFF. In nucleotides, the CDR3 is TGTGCCAGCAGGGACCCGGACCTGGCGGAAAAACTGTTTTTT.